Listed here are 8 T cell receptor beta chains from one sample, sequenced in a study of control samples from healthy donors and cancer patients. The data were produced by immunoSEQ multiplex PCR, yet TCRdb's version contains in-frame clones alone and is incomplete. The sample has 100,000 to 150,000 clones; about 92% are singletons. Specimen: PBMCs. Receptors were obtained from a man aged 80 or over with head and neck cancer.

J is TRBJ1-5 and V is TRBV30; no firm D call. This CDR3 is 12 amino acids long. V gave up 0 bases and J gave up 7 bases, with 7 bases separating them. The germline V gene has CDR1 GTSNPN and CDR2 SVGIG (reference sequence). The CDR3 reads CAWSVVEQPQHF. The DNA for the CDR3 is TGTGCCTGGAGTGTTGTGGAGCAGCCCCAGCATTTT.

This chain connects TRBV6-2 or TRBV6-3 to TRBJ1-2; D is undetermined. Deletions cut 6 bases from V and 4 bases from J, with 9 bases between. The CDR3 length is 12 residues. Germline CDR1 reads MNHEY; CDR2 reads SVGEGT. CDR3 nucleotide sequence: TGTGCCAGCAGCTTTTCACGCTATGGCTACACCTTC. Encoded protein: CASSFSRYGYTF.

There are a few counts of this clone. This chain joins TRBV7-9 and TRBJ2-3; D gene unclear. CDR3 length equals 14 residues. CDR1 and CDR2 from the germline V gene are SEHNR and FQNEAQ (reference sequence). The V end was cut by 3 bases, the J end by 0 bases, with 7 bases between. The DNA for the CDR3 is TGTGCCAGCAGCTTCTCCCCTAGCACAGATACGCAGTATTTT. Translation: CASSFSPSTDTQYF.

In its sample, this clone was seen once. The chain uses TRBV15 and TRBJ2-3, with D uncertain. CDR3 length: 15 residues. Trimming took off 0 bases at V and 0 bases at J, with 7 bases between the two ends. CDR1 and CDR2 (germline): LNHNV, YYDKDF (reference sequence). CDR3 sequence: CATSRDGGSTDTQYF. DNA of the CDR3: TGTGCCACCAGCAGAGATGGCGGTAGCACAGATACGCAGTATTTT.

The chain joins TRBV6-1 to TRBJ2-7; 8 bases agree with TRBD2. The V segment lost 5 bases and the J segment 3 bases; nucleotides outside the gene matches: 6. CDR1 and CDR2 (germline): MNHNS, SASEGT. The CDR3 contains 14 residues. The DNA for the CDR3 is TGTGCCAGCAGTTTGGCGGGGGGCTACTACGAGCAGTACTTC. Its translation is CASSLAGGYYEQYF.

The chain recombines TRBV7-9 with TRBJ1-2; the match to TRBD1 covers 8 bases. This CDR3 has 15 amino acids. CDR1 is SEHNR, CDR2 FQNEAQ, per germline (reference sequence). Unmatched junction bases numbered 10, after V lost 5 bases and J lost 5 bases. The chain's CDR3 is CASSGPDRVRYGYTF. In DNA, the CDR3 is TGTGCCAGCAGCGGACCGGACAGGGTTCGGTATGGCTACACCTTC. Using reference TRBV7-9 and TRBJ1-2 for the parts outside the CDR3, the full variable domain is DTGVSQNPRHKITKRGQNVTFRCDPISEHNRLYWYRQTLGQGPEFLTYFQNEAQLEKSRLLSDRFSAERPKGSFSTLEIQRTEQGDSAMYLCASSGPDRVRYGYTFGSGTRLTVV.

The V gene is TRBV5-1, the J gene TRBJ2-1; D not resolved. Between the trimmed V and J ends, which lost 3 bases and 6 bases, there was a span of 16 bases. This CDR3 region has 15 residues. The germline CDR1 and CDR2 sequences are SGHRS and YFSETQ. CDR3 region: CASSSAADTFNEQFF. The CDR3 DNA is TGCGCCAGCAGCTCCGCCGCAGATACGTTCAATGAGCAGTTCTTC.

The chain carries TRBV18 and TRBJ2-5, with 10 nucleotides matching TRBD1. This CDR3 contains 16 residues. V dropped 1 base and J dropped 2; count of bases not matched to a gene: 4. CDR1 is KGHSH, CDR2 LQKENI, per germline. CDR3 sequence (DNA): TGTGCCAGCTCACCACGAGCGGACAGGGGGCAAGAGACCCAGTACTTC. Translated: CASSPRADRGQETQYF.